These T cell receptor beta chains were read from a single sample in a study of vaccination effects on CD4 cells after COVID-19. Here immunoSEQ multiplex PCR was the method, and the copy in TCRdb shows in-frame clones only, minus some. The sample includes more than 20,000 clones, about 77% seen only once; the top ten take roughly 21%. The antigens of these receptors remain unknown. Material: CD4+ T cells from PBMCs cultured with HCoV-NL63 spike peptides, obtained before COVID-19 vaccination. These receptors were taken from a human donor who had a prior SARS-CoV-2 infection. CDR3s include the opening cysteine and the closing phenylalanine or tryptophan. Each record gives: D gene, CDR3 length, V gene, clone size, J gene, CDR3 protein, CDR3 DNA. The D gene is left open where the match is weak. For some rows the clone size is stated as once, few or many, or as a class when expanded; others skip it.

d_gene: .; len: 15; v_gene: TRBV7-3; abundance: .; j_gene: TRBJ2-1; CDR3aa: CASSLSGDSYNEQFF; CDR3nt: TGTGCCAGCAGCTTATCTGGGGACTCCTACAATGAGCAGTTCTTC
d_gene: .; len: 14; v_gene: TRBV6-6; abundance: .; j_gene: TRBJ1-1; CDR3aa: CASRAADQNTEAFF; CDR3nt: TGTGCCAGCAGGGCCGCAGATCAGAACACTGAAGCTTTCTTT
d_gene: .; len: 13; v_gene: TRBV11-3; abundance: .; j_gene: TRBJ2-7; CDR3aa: CASSLAGAYEQYF; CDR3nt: TGTGCCAGCAGCTTAGCGGGGGCCTACGAGCAGTACTTC
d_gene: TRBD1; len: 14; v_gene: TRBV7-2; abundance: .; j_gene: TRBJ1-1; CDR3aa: CASSTDRGRTEAFF; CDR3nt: TGTGCCAGCAGCACAGACAGGGGTCGGACTGAAGCTTTCTTT
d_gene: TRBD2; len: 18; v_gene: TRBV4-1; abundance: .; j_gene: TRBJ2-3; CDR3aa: CASSPTRGGRFATDTQYF; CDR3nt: TGCGCCAGCAGCCCAACGCGGGGGGGCCGTTTTGCGACAGATACGCAGTATTTT
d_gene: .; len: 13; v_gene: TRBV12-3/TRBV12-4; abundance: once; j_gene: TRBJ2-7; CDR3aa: CASSLFGQYEQYF; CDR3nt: TGTGCCAGCAGTTTATTCGGTCAGTACGAGCAGTACTTC
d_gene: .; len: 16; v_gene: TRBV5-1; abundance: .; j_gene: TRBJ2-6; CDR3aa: CASSLGAITGANVLTF; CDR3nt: TGCGCCAGCAGCTTGGGGGCCATAACTGGGGCCAACGTCCTGACTTTC
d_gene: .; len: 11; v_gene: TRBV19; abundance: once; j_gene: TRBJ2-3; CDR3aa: CASQGEDTQYF; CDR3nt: TGTGCCAGTCAGGGCGAAGATACGCAGTATTTT
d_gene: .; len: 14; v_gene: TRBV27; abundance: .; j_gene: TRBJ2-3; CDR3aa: CASTPTITSDTQYF; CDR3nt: TGTGCCAGCACCCCCACCATAACTTCAGATACGCAGTATTTT
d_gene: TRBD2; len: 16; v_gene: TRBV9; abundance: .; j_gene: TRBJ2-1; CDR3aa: CASSAGLAGTYNEQFF; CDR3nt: TGTGCCAGCAGCGCCGGACTAGCGGGGACCTACAATGAGCAGTTCTTC
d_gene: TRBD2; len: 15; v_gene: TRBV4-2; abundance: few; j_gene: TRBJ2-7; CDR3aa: CASSQGLAGGYEQYF; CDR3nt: TGTGCCAGCAGCCAAGGACTAGCGGGGGGTTACGAGCAGTACTTC
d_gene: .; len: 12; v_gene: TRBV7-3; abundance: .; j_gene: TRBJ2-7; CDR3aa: CASSQDGYEQYF; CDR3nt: TGTGCCAGCAGCCAGGACGGCTACGAGCAGTACTTC
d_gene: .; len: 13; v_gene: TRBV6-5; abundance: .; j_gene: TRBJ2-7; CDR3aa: CASSTRDQGEQYF; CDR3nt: TGTGCCAGCAGTACTAGGGATCAAGGCGAGCAGTACTTC
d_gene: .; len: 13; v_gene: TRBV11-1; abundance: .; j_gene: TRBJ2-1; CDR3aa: CASSSRGPNEQFF; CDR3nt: TGTGCCAGCAGCTCCAGGGGCCCCAATGAGCAGTTCTTC
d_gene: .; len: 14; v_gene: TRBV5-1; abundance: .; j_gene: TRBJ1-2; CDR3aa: CASSLEGVWYGYTF; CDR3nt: TGCGCCAGCAGCTTGGAGGGGGTTTGGTATGGCTACACCTTC
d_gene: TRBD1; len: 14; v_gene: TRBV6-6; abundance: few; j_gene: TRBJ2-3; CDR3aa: CASKLRGRGDTQYF; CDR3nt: TGTGCCAGCAAATTAAGGGGGCGCGGAGATACGCAGTATTTT
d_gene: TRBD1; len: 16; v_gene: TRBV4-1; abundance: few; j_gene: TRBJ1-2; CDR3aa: CASSQGQGAANYGYTF; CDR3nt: TGCGCCAGCAGCCAAGGACAGGGGGCAGCTAACTATGGCTACACCTTC
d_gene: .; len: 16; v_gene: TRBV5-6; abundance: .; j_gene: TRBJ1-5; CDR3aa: CASSSPERGSNQPQHF; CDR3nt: TGTGCCAGCAGCTCACCGGAACGGGGGAGCAATCAGCCCCAGCATTTT
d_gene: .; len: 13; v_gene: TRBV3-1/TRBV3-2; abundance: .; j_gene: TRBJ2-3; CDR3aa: CASSQSLPDTQYF; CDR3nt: TGTGCCAGCAGCCAGTCTCTGCCAGATACGCAGTATTTT
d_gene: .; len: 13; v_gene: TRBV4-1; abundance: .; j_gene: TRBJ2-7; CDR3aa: CASSQDGGVEQYF; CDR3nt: TGCGCCAGCAGCCAAGATGGAGGAGTGGAGCAGTACTTC
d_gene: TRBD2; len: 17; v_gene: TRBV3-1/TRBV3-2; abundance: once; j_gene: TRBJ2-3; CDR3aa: CASSQGLWTSGGDTQYF; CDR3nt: TGTGCCAGCAGCCAAGGTCTTTGGACTAGCGGGGGAGATACGCAGTATTTT
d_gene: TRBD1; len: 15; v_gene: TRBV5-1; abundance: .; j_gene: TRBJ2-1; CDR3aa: CASTPGTGFINEQFF; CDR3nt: TGCGCCAGCACCCCCGGGACAGGGTTTATCAATGAGCAGTTCTTC
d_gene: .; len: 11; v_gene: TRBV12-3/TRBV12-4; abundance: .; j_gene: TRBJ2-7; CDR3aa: CASSLFFEQYF; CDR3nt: TGTGCCAGCAGTTTGTTCTTCGAGCAGTACTTC
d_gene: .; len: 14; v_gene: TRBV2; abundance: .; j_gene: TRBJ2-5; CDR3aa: CASSEAGHWETQYF; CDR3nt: TGTGCCAGCAGTGAAGCAGGACACTGGGAGACCCAGTACTTC
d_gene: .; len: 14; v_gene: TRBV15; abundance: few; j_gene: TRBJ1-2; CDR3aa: CATSRDRGVGGYTF; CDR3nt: TGTGCCACCAGCAGAGATCGCGGTGTCGGCGGCTACACCTTC
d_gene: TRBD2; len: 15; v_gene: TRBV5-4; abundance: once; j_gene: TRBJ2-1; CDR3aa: CASSRVAGGYNEQFF; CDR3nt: TGTGCCAGCAGTCGCGTAGCGGGGGGATACAATGAGCAGTTCTTC
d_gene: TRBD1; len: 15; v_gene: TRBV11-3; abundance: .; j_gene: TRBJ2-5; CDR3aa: CASSFETGDIQTQYF; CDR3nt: TGTGCCAGCAGCTTCGAGACAGGGGACATACAGACCCAGTACTTC
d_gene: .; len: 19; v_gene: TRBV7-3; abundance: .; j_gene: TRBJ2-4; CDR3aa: CASSLRHSGRYLAKNIQYF; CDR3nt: TGTGCCAGCAGCCTTCGCCATAGCGGAAGATACTTAGCCAAAAACATTCAGTACTTC
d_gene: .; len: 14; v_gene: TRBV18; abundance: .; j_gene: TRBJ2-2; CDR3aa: CASSPYWVTGELFF; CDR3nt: TGTGCCAGCTCACCATATTGGGTCACCGGGGAGCTGTTTTTT
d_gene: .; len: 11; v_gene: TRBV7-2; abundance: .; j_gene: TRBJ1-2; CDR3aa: CASARRLDYTF; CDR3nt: TGTGCCAGCGCCCGGAGGTTGGACTACACCTTC
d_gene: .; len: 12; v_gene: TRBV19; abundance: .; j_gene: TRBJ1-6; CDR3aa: CASSIRDSPLHF; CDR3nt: TGTGCCAGTAGTATACGGGATTCACCCCTCCACTTT
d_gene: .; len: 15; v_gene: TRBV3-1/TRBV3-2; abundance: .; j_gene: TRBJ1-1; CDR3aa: CASSQKTGANTEAFF; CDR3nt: TGTGCCAGCAGCCAAAAGACAGGAGCGAACACTGAAGCTTTCTTT
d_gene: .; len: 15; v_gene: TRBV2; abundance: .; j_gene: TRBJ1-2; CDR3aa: CASSDSSYSNYGYTF; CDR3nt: TGTGCCAGCAGTGATTCCTCCTACTCTAACTATGGCTACACCTTC
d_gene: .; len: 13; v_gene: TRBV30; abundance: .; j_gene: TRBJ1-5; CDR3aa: CAWSGGMGQPQHF; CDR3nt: TGTGCCTGGAGTGGAGGGATGGGGCAGCCCCAGCATTTT
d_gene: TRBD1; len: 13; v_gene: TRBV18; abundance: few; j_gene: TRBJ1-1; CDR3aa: CASSPGTGIEAFF; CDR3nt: TGTGCCAGCTCACCCGGGACAGGGATCGAAGCTTTCTTT
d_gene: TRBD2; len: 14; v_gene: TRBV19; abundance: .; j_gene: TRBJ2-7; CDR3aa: CASSMASGYYEQYF; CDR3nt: TGTGCCAGTAGTATGGCTAGCGGATACTACGAGCAGTACTTC
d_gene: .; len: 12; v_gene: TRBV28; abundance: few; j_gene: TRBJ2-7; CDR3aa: CASSLLAYEQYF; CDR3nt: TGTGCCAGCAGTTTACTAGCGTACGAGCAGTACTTC
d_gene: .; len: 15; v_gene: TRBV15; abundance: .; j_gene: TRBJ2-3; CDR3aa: CATSRDFQGSDTQYF; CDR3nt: TGTGCCACCAGCAGAGATTTTCAGGGGTCGGATACGCAGTATTTT
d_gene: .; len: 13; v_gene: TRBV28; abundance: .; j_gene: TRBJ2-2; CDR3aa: CASRERNTGELFF; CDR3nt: TGTGCCAGCAGGGAGCGGAACACCGGGGAGCTGTTTTTT
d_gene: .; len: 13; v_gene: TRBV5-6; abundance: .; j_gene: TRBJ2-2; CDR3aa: CASSQGLTGELFF; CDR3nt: TGTGCCAGCAGCCAGGGCCTCACCGGGGAGCTGTTTTTT
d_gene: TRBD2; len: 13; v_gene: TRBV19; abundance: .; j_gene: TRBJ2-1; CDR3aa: CATRGGRLNEQFF; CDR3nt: TGTGCAACTCGCGGGGGGCGCTTGAATGAGCAGTTCTTC
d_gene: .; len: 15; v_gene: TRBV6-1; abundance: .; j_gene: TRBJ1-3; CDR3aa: CASSEAGVAGNTIYF; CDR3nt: TGTGCCAGCAGTGAGGCAGGGGTGGCTGGAAACACCATATATTTT
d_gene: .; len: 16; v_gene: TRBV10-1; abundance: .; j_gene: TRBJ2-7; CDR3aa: CASSESAIALAYEQYF; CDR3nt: TGCGCCAGCAGTGAGTCGGCAATAGCCCTAGCCTACGAGCAGTACTTC
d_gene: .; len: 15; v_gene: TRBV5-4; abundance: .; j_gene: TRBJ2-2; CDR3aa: CASSLYGATGGELFF; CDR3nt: TGTGCCAGCAGCTTATATGGGGCAACCGGCGGGGAGCTGTTTTTT
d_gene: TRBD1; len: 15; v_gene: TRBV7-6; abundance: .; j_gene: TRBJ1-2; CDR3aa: CASSPGTGGLYGYTF; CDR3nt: TGTGCCAGCTCCCCCGGGACAGGGGGCCTCTATGGCTACACCTTC
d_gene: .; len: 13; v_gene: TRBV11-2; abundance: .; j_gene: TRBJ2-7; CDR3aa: CASSSGQRIEQYF; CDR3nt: TGTGCCAGCAGCTCAGGACAGAGGATTGAGCAGTACTTC